This is a list of T cell receptor beta chains from one sample in a study of blood T cell repertoires in COVID-19. TCRdb's copy holds only in-frame clones and misses some; the assay was immunoSEQ multiplex PCR. The sample has about 400,000 clones; roughly 85% are singletons. Sequencing was done on a sample of PBMCs or T cells enriched from blood (not recorded which). The source is a young woman with acute COVID-19. The CDR3 runs from the conserved cysteine through the conserved F or W. Fields, in order: D gene, clone size, V gene, J gene, CDR3 DNA, CDR3 protein. D genes are given only for firm matches. Clone size is given for some rows only: seen once, a few or many times, or a class if the clone is expanded.

D: -
size: -
V: TRBV28
J: TRBJ2-7
DNA: TGTGCCAGCATCCTCCCGGGCGGGGCCTACGAGCAGTACTTC
CDR3: CASILPGGAYEQYF

D: -
size: -
V: TRBV7-9
J: TRBJ1-1
DNA: TGTGCCAGCAGCTTAGTACATCCGAACACTGAAGCTTTCTTT
CDR3: CASSLVHPNTEAFF

D: -
size: once
V: TRBV15
J: TRBJ1-1
DNA: TGTGCCACCAGCGGAGGGTGGCCTGAAGCTTTCTTT
CDR3: CATSGGWPEAFF

D: -
size: -
V: TRBV3-1/TRBV3-2
J: TRBJ1-6
DNA: TGTGCCAGCAGCCCACAGGCGCGAAATTCACCCCTCCACTTT
CDR3: CASSPQARNSPLHF

D: -
size: -
V: TRBV6-1
J: TRBJ2-6
DNA: TGTGCCAGCAGTGAAGGACAGTTTTACTCTGGGGCCAACGTCCTGACTTTC
CDR3: CASSEGQFYSGANVLTF

D: TRBD2
size: -
V: TRBV10-3
J: TRBJ2-2
DNA: TGTGCCGCTACTAGCGGGAATAACACCGGGGAGCTGTTTTTT
CDR3: CAATSGNNTGELFF

D: -
size: -
V: TRBV4-1
J: TRBJ2-1
DNA: TGCGCCAGCAGCCAAGAGGGAAGGACTGTCCAGTTCTTC
CDR3: CASSQEGRTVQFF

D: -
size: -
V: TRBV7-3
J: TRBJ1-1
DNA: TGTGCCAGCAGCTTATATGCGAGGGCGGGAACTGAAGCTTTCTTT
CDR3: CASSLYARAGTEAFF

D: -
size: -
V: TRBV10-2
J: TRBJ2-3
DNA: TGCGCCAGCAGGGGGCAGGGAGGAGATACGCAGTATTTT
CDR3: CASRGQGGDTQYF

D: -
size: -
V: TRBV27
J: TRBJ1-1
DNA: TGTGCCAGCAGATGGGGCAGCGAAGCTTTCTTT
CDR3: CASRWGSEAFF

D: -
size: -
V: TRBV3-1/TRBV3-2
J: TRBJ2-3
DNA: TGTGCCAGCAGCCAACAACAGGGTCTCACAGATACGCAGTATTTT
CDR3: CASSQQQGLTDTQYF

D: -
size: -
V: TRBV20-1
J: TRBJ2-3
DNA: TGCAGTGCTAGTATTTCGGGGAGTAGCACAGATACGCAGTATTTT
CDR3: CSASISGSSTDTQYF

D: -
size: -
V: TRBV30
J: TRBJ1-4
DNA: TGTGCCTGCCGGGACTTAAGGGAAAAACTGTTTTTT
CDR3: CACRDLREKLFF

D: -
size: -
V: TRBV12-3/TRBV12-4
J: TRBJ2-7
DNA: TGTGCCAGCAGTTCTATCTACGAGCAGTACTTC
CDR3: CASSSIYEQYF